This TCR beta chain appears in the sequencing data of a study of PD-L1 blockade in urothelial cancer. About the research overall: Timepoints chosen for blood analysis were 3 weeks (second dose) and 6 weeks after treatment start.

CDR3 length: 14 amino acids. The germline V gene encodes CDR1 SQVTM and CDR2 ANQGSEA. Germline trimming cut 3 bases from V and 4 bases from J; bases unmatched to any gene: 9. Broader study findings: Durable benefit accompanied greater 3-week expansion of tumor-associated blood clones.

As concerns this clone: The antigen is undetermined.

The time point is: peripheral blood 6 weeks after treatment start. This table comes from immunoSEQ multiplex PCR, and its TCRdb copy is limited to in-frame clones, with some not included. The top ten clones hold around 11% of a sample with tens of thousands of clones, roughly 90% of them seen once. The TCR comes from a man in his sixties with urothelial cancer. The rearrangement joins TRBV29-1 to TRBJ2-7; 7 nucleotides line up with TRBD1. Sequencing was performed on PBMCs, taken around atezolizumab (anti-PD-L1) treatment. CDR3 region: CSVDAGTDQYEQYF. Written as DNA, the CDR3 is TGCAGCGTTGATGCAGGGACAGACCAATACGAGCAGTACTTC.